This T cell receptor beta chain is from a study of blood T cell repertoires in COVID-19 (dated by TCRdb to 2018 to 2021). Notes on the research overall: Collaborator samples came from the United States, Italy and Spain and covered acute and convalescent phases of COVID-19. The material from the prospective study consisted of cDNA or gDNA derived from T cells, B-cell-depleted T cells, or PBMCs. Deeply sampled blood TCRbeta repertoires from subjects exposed to, actively infected with, or recovered from COVID-19 were included in the dataset. The repertoires were released in a freely available public database meant as a resource for research on the immune response to SARS-CoV-2. Samples came from the ongoing ImmuneRACE study (first 160 participants) plus 1,254 subjects from 6 global collaborators. Sample metadata almost always included a de-identified subject ID, COVID-19 status, age in years and sex. Where available, HLA class I and class II types were obtained from metadata supplied by the sample provider rather than from assay-based typing. General study outcomes and caveats: The quantity of clinical and demographic metadata differed by source and by participant and was supplied without curation.

Samples from volunteer blood donors who had recovered from COVID-19 were contributed by a second Seattle source. Each collaborating institution followed its own protocols to collect whole blood in K2EDTA tubes. For TCRbeta analysis, collaborators shipped samples in one of three forms: frozen whole blood, isolated PBMCs, or DNA extracted from either of those sample types. V loses 0 bases of germline sequence and J loses 8 bases, and the interval between the two ends is 22 bases. In the germline V gene (reference sequence), CDR1 corresponds to PRHDT and CDR2 to FYEKMQ. The CDR3 contains 17 residues, cysteine and phenylalanine counted. This entry keeps only the CDR3 DNA: 51 bases, framed from base 1. The immunoSEQ Assay, a bias-controlled multiplex PCR, was used to amplify TCRbeta CDR3 regions from genomic DNA. The paper's data handling went like this. Within the assay, amplification of reference gene primers was used to estimate how many nucleated cells each sample contained. To quantify the absolute abundance of each unique TCRbeta CDR3 rearrangement, sequence reads were collapsed and filtered. Productive Simpson clonality was computed per sample as the square root of Simpson's diversity index over productive rearrangements. Held by TCRdb, this immuneACCESS table contains in-frame sequences only and omits some clones. Under half of the omission traces to an unresolved V gene where checked; the cause of the rest is unknown. For V, J and clone size, that table is used; D and trimming come from the DNA. In all, the sample holds 200,000 to 250,000 clones, and approximately 84% of those were seen once. The ten largest clones represent roughly 3% of the sample.

As regards this clone: This receptor's antigen is unknown. No qualities accompany the bases; no much larger clone lies one base away.

Recombination joined TRBV13 with TRBJ1-2, with the D gene too uncertain to name. Input material: peripheral blood. The clonotype was recovered from a woman in her twenties or thirties who had recovered from COVID-19. The bases read TGTGCCAGCAGCTTAGGTCCCCGGGAGGGAGGAAACGGGGGCTACACCTTC. The resulting protein is CASSLGPREGGNGGYTF.